Following are 8 T cell receptor beta chains from one sample sequenced in a study of cytomegalovirus exposure and HLA in healthy donors. Researchers ran the PCR with 60 Vbeta and 13 Jbeta primers. The data were produced by immunoSEQ multiplex PCR, yet TCRdb's version contains in-frame clones alone and is incomplete. The sample holds 100,000 or so clones; about 80% are singletons and the top ten take approximately 12%. The sample was PBMCs. The receptors were sampled from a woman aged 40 to 50 in good health and CMV-seropositive.

The DNA of the CDR3 is TGTGCCAGCAGTGCAAAAGGGCAGGGGCGATCACCCCTCCACTTT. Its protein is CASSAKGQGRSPLHF. The chain has TRBV2 and TRBJ1-6; perhaps TRBD1 as D (6 bases). Per the germline V gene, CDR1 is SNHLY and CDR2 is FYNNEI. This CDR3 contains 15 residues. Trimming took 4 bases from V and 10 from J, leaving 17 bases between them.

Concerning this clone: An end of the junction differs from the germline gene, which may be a read error. The genes are TRBV27 and TRBJ2-4, with D perhaps TRBD1 (6 bases). Germline V gene lookup returns CDR1 MNHEY and CDR2 SMNVEV (reference sequence). This CDR3 spans 17 amino acids. CDR3 sequence (DNA): TGTGCCAGCAGTGAACAGGGATTAGGCGTAGCCAAAAACATTCAGTGCTTC. It specifies CASSEQGLGVAKNIQCF.

This chain joins TRBV5-1 and TRBJ1-1; D remains unclear. The germline V and J ends were trimmed by 0 bases and 1 base, with 10 bases remaining between them. The CDR3 extends over 15 amino acids. Germline CDR1 and CDR2: SGHRS and YFSETQ. CDR3 sequence reads: CASSLDGRSNTEAFF. Here the CDR3 DNA reads TGCGCCAGCAGCTTGGACGGCAGGTCGAACACTGAAGCTTTCTTT.

The chain employs TRBV6-5 and TRBJ2-1; no reliable D call. The CDR3 has 15 residues. CDR1 and CDR2 (germline): MNHEY, SVGAGI. With 5 bases removed from V and 0 bases from J, the gap between germline ends came to 11 bases. As DNA, the CDR3 is TGTGCCAGCAGTCCCGACTGGAGCTCCTACAATGAGCAGTTCTTC. It encodes CASSPDWSSYNEQFF.

The V and J genes are TRBV5-6 and TRBJ2-3; 9 bases are a match to TRBD1. The CDR3 has 15 residues. J gave up 2 bases and V 3 bases, and 4 bases lay outside the gene matches. The germline V gene encodes CDR1 SGHDT and CDR2 YYEEEE. As DNA, the CDR3 is TGTGCCAGCAGCTCCGGGACAGGGTTCACAGATACGCAGTATTTT. Protein product: CASSSGTGFTDTQYF. The full variable domain, with the rest looked up from reference TRBV5-6 and TRBJ2-3, is DAGVTQSPTHLIKTRGQQVTLRCSPKSGHDTVSWYQQALGQGPQFIFQYYEEEERQRGNFPDRFSGHQFPNYSSELNVNALLLGDSALYLCASSSGTGFTDTQYFGPGTRLTVL.

This clone was seen a few times. This chain connects TRBV5-1 to TRBJ1-1; tentatively, D is TRBD1 (5 bases). V lost 4 bases and J lost 5, with 18 bases in between. Looked up from germline, CDR1 is SGHRS and CDR2 is YFSETQ. This CDR3 spans 15 amino acids. DNA of the CDR3: TGCGCCAGCAGCCCTTGGGGGGGGAGGGAGACTGAAGCTTTCTTT. This translates into CASSPWGGRETEAFF.

The rearrangement uses TRBV30 and TRBJ2-2; possibly TRBD1 for D (5 bases). The germline V gene encodes CDR1 GTSNPN and CDR2 SVGIG (reference sequence). The V end lost 2 bases, the J end lost 5 bases, and 24 bases lay between the germline ends. The CDR3 consists of 18 residues. CDR3 protein: CAWSKNLLKQGGTGELFF. CDR3 nucleotide sequence: TGTGCCTGGAGTAAAAACCTCCTGAAGCAGGGTGGGACCGGGGAGCTGTTTTTT.

There are a few counts of this clone. The rearrangement links TRBV6-1 to TRBJ1-2; D might be TRBD1 (6 bases). V was pared by 4 bases and J by 4 bases, with 10 bases between. CDR1 is MNHNS and CDR2 is SASEGT in the germline V gene. The CDR3 consists of 13 residues. The CDR3 DNA sequence: TGTGCCAGCAGTGGGGACAAGGTCTATGGCTACACCTTC. It is translated as CASSGDKVYGYTF.